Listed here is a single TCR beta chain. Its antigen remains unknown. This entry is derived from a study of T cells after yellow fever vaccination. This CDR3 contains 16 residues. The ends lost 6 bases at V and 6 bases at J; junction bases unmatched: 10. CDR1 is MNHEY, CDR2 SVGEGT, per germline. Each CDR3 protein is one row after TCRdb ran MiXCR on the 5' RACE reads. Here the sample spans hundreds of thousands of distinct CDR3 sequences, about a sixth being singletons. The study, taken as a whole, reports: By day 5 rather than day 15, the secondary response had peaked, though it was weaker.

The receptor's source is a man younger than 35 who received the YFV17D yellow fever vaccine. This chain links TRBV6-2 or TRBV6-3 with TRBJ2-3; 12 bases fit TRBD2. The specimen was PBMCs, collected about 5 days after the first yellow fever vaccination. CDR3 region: CASRPGLAGMQDTQYF. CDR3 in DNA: TGTGCCAGCAGGCCCGGACTAGCGGGGATGCAGGATACGCAGTATTTT.